Presented here are 20 T cell receptor beta chains from one specimen sequenced in a study of blood T cell repertoires in COVID-19. Measured with immunoSEQ multiplex PCR; TCRdb has only the in-frame clones, and not every one. The sample records about 140,000 clones, under 85% being singletons. The sequenced material came from peripheral blood. The receptors shown here come from a human donor in a cohort sampled during active COVID-19.

This chain joins TRBV18 and TRBJ1-6, with a possible D match to TRBD1 (6 bases). The CDR3 runs to 13 residues. From germline, CDR1 is KGHSH and CDR2 LQKENI. Between the trimmed V and J ends, which lost 4 bases and 9 bases, there was a span of 10 bases. CDR3 DNA: TGTGCCAGCTCACTTGACAGGAGTTCACCCCTCCACTTT. Translation: CASSLDRSSPLHF.

The V and J genes are TRBV28 and TRBJ2-1; TRBD2 matches at 9 bases. The CDR3 sequence is 17 residues long. Germline V CDR1 and CDR2: MDHEN, SYDVKM. V lost 7 bases, J lost 4 bases, and 14 bases stayed unmatched. The CDR3 nucleotides are TGTGCCAGCACTTCCCTAGGGCGGGGGGGGAAGTACAATGAGCAGTTCTTC. It specifies CASTSLGRGGKYNEQFF.

This sequence joins TRBV5-1 and TRBJ1-5; 8 positions agree with TRBD1. Germline-derived CDR1 and CDR2 are SGHRS and YFSETQ. After removal of 4 bases from V and 4 bases from J, the junction contained 7 bases not matched to a gene. This CDR3 is built from 15 residues. The CDR3 protein is CASSPGQGGNQPQHF. The CDR3 nucleotides read TGCGCCAGCAGCCCCGGACAGGGAGGGAATCAGCCCCAGCATTTT.

A single count supports this clone. This rearrangement joins TRBV19 to TRBJ2-1, with a weak D call TRBD2 (5 bases). The CDR3 loop spans 15 amino acids. Germline-derived CDR1 and CDR2 are LNHDA and SQIVND (reference sequence). Trimming shortened V by 8 bases and J by 0 bases, and 14 bases separated the two germline ends. CDR3 bases: TGTGCCAGTTCCCGGGAAGCCAGCTCCTACAATGAGCAGTTCTTC. Residues: CASSREASSYNEQFF.

The gene calls are TRBV29-1 and TRBJ2-3; the D is unclear. The germline V and J ends were trimmed by 6 bases and 5 bases, with 18 bases remaining between them. Germline assignment: CDR1 SQVTM and CDR2 ANQGSEA. This CDR3 spans 14 amino acids. CDR3 in DNA: TGCAGCGTCGGAACCGCCTACGGCGGAGATACGCAGTATTTT. It yields the protein CSVGTAYGGDTQYF.

The rearrangement links TRBV15 to TRBJ2-2; D may be TRBD2 (6 bases). V lost 0 bases to trimming and J lost 6 bases, with 8 bases between them. This CDR3 has 14 amino acids. The V gene's germline CDR1 is LNHNV and CDR2 YYDKDF (reference sequence). CDR3 nucleotide sequence: TGTGCCACCAGCAGAGATACGGGGGCCGGGGAGCTGTTTTTT. It encodes CATSRDTGAGELFF.

The rearrangement links TRBV28 to TRBJ2-2, with a possible D match to TRBD2 (5 bases). The CDR3 sequence is 18 residues long. CDR1 and CDR2 (germline): MDHEN, SYDVKM. Trimming stripped 2 bases from V and 7 bases from J, with 23 bases between. The CDR3 region is CASSLIRSEGPGFGELFF. The DNA of the CDR3 is TGTGCCAGCAGTTTAATACGTTCCGAGGGCCCCGGTTTCGGGGAGCTGTTTTTT.

The chain is built from TRBV28 and TRBJ2-7; 8 bases fit TRBD1. There are 16 residues in the CDR3. CDR1 is MDHEN, CDR2 SYDVKM, per germline. V lost 5 bases, J lost 4 bases, and 13 bases stayed unmatched. This CDR3 is CASSPSDRVWEYEQYF. In DNA form, the CDR3 reads TGTGCCAGCAGTCCGTCGGACAGGGTATGGGAGTACGAGCAGTACTTC.

Only one count was recorded for this clone. This rearrangement joins TRBV18 to TRBJ2-1; possible D gene TRBD1, 5 bases. Germline loops: CDR1 KGHSH, CDR2 LQKENI. This CDR3 is built from 14 residues. Trimming took 3 bases from V and 5 from J, leaving 11 bases between them. As DNA, the CDR3 is TGTGCCAGCTCACCCAGACAGAGAAACAATGAGCAGTTCTTC. Encoded protein: CASSPRQRNNEQFF. The full variable domain, rest sourced from reference TRBV18 and TRBJ2-1, is NAGVMQNPRHLVRRRGQEARLRCSPMKGHSHVYWYRQLPEEGLKFMVYLQKENIIDESGMPKERFSAEFPKEGPSILRIQQVVRGDSAAYFCASSPRQRNNEQFFGPGTRLTVL.

The rearrangement joins TRBV28 to TRBJ2-6; 9 bases agree with TRBD1. V lost 3 bases to trimming and J lost 0 bases; unmatched junction nucleotides: 9. Germline V gene lookup returns CDR1 MDHEN and CDR2 SYDVKM. The CDR3 extends over 19 amino acids. CDR3 sequence reads: CASSFAGQGTYSGANVLTF. The CDR3 coding sequence is TGTGCCAGCAGTTTTGCAGGACAGGGGACCTACTCTGGGGCCAACGTCCTGACTTTC. Based on the CDR3 plus reference TRBV28 and TRBJ2-6, the full variable domain is DVKVTQSSRYLVKRTGEKVFLECVQDMDHENMFWYRQDPGLGLRLIYFSYDVKMKEKGDIPEGYSVSREKKERFSLILESASTNQTSMYLCASSFAGQGTYSGANVLTFGAGSRLTVL.

The chain employs TRBV4-1 and TRBJ2-2; 8 nucleotides match TRBD1. V lost 4 bases, J lost 0 bases, and 1 base stayed unmatched. Germline CDR1 MGHRA, CDR2 YSYEKL. The CDR3 is made up of 15 amino acids. DNA for the CDR3: TGCGCCAGCAGCCTGGACAGGGCGAACACCGGGGAGCTGTTTTTT. Its translation: CASSLDRANTGELFF.

CDR3 nucleotides: TGTGCCAGCAGTTTAAGCGGGAGAGATGAGACCCAGTACTTC. This translates into CASSLSGRDETQYF. This chain connects TRBV2 to TRBJ2-5; 8 bases align to TRBD2. The CDR3 contains 14 residues. CDR1 is SNHLY, CDR2 FYNNEI, per germline. The J segment lost 5 bases and the V segment lost 5 bases, leaving 7 bases of the junction unmatched.

The rearrangement uses TRBV7-2 and TRBJ1-2; a weak D match, TRBD1 (6 bases). The CDR3 extends over 17 amino acids. Trimming left V 2 bases short and J 5 bases short, with 21 bases between. CDR1 and CDR2 (germline): SGHTA, FQGNSA. The DNA of the CDR3 is TGTGCCAGCAGCTTAAGCACCTCTGGGGGCGCGAGGTATGGCTACACCTTC. This gives the protein CASSLSTSGGARYGYTF. Using reference TRBV7-2 and TRBJ1-2 for the parts outside the CDR3, the full variable domain is GAGVSQSPSNKVTEKGKDVELRCDPISGHTALYWYRQSLGQGLEFLIYFQGNSAPDKSGLPSDRFSAERTGGSVSTLTIQRTQQEDSAVYLCASSLSTSGGARYGYTFGSGTRLTVV.

The chain employs TRBV24-1 and TRBJ2-1, with 14 bases matching TRBD2. The junction had 11 bases not matched to a gene; V was cut back by 4 bases and J by 7 bases. Per the germline V gene, CDR1 is KGHDR and CDR2 is SFDVKD. CDR3 length: 18 residues. Here the CDR3 reads CATSDSGTSGSSSNEQFF. DNA of the CDR3: TGTGCCACCAGTGACTCCGGGACTAGCGGGAGTTCCTCGAATGAGCAGTTCTTC.

This chain uses TRBV14 with TRBJ2-5; D may be TRBD2 (6 bases). Germline CDR1 and CDR2: SGHDN and FVKESK. Deletions cut 4 bases from V and 1 base from J, with 16 bases between. The CDR3 covers 16 residues. CDR3 loop: CASSPNSWDFQETQYF. CDR3 coding DNA: TGTGCCAGCAGCCCCAACTCATGGGACTTCCAAGAGACCCAGTACTTC.

The sample holds one count of this clone. The gene calls are TRBV6-6 and TRBJ2-2; TRBD2 aligns across 8 bases. Germline V gene lookup returns CDR1 MNHNY and CDR2 SVGAGI (reference sequence). Trimming at V came to 2 bases and at J to 0 bases, leaving 2 bases not matched to a gene. This CDR3 is 16 amino acids long. The CDR3: CASSYGSGANTGELFF. In nucleotides, the CDR3 is TGTGCCAGCAGTTACGGTAGCGGGGCGAACACCGGGGAGCTGTTTTTT.

CDR3 sequence: CASSESILSSYNEQFF. In DNA, the CDR3 is TGTGCCAGCAGTGAGTCCATACTTAGCTCCTACAATGAGCAGTTCTTC. V is TRBV2 and J is TRBJ2-1; D is uncertain. CDR1 is SNHLY, CDR2 FYNNEI, per germline. V was shortened by 3 bases and J by 0 bases, with 12 bases between the two germline ends. The CDR3 is made up of 16 amino acids. Supplemented by reference TRBV2 and TRBJ2-1, the full variable domain reads EPEVTQTPSHQVTQMGQEVILRCVPISNHLYFYWYRQILGQKVEFLVSFYNNEISEKSEIFDDQFSVERPDGSNFTLKIRSTKLEDSAMYFCASSESILSSYNEQFFGPGTRLTVL.

The chain couples TRBV7-9 to TRBJ1-2, with D maybe TRBD1 (6 bases). The V and J ends lost 5 bases and 5 bases respectively, with 15 bases between them. The CDR3 is 14 residues long. The germline gives CDR1 SEHNR, CDR2 FQNEAQ (reference sequence). The CDR3 region is CASSPGTSSYGYTF. Here the CDR3 DNA reads TGTGCCAGCAGCCCCGGGACATCCTCTTATGGCTACACCTTC.

The chain couples TRBV29-1 to TRBJ2-1; 9 bases map to TRBD2. Losses at the gene ends were 6 bases for V and 9 bases for J; bases not matched to a gene: 18. The germline V gene encodes CDR1 SQVTM and CDR2 ANQGSEA. There are 16 residues in the CDR3. The CDR3 DNA reads as TGCAGCGTGCCCTCGAAAGCGGGGGGCTACCTGGGTGAGCAGTTCTTC. Amino acids: CSVPSKAGGYLGEQFF.

CDR3 region: CASSRVGSGAYEQYF. For the CDR3, the DNA is TGTGCCAGCAGCCGCGTGGGGTCAGGGGCCTACGAGCAGTACTTC. The rearrangement joins TRBV7-9 to TRBJ2-7; D may be TRBD1 (6 bases). This CDR3 region has 15 residues. V lost 5 bases, J lost 2 bases, and 16 bases lay in between. Looked up from germline, CDR1 is SEHNR and CDR2 is FQNEAQ (reference sequence).